Following are 14 T cell receptor beta chains from one sample sequenced in a study of tumor-infiltrating lymphocytes in primary liver carcinoma. Starting material of roughly 0.45 ug total RNA yielded TCR beta cDNA via a constant-region primer. TCR beta libraries came from three nested multiplex PCR rounds using slightly modified ARM-PCR. A C-beta reverse primer and TRBV1-TRBV30 forward primers served in each of the first two PCR rounds, at approximately 10 cycles apiece. MiXCR, applied by TCRdb to the multiplex PCR reads, yields one record per CDR3 protein. This sample yields about 320,000 distinct CDR3 sequences, of which around three fifths are seen a single time; 9% to 10% belongs to the top ten. Extraction also yielded germline DNA, while blood RNA was obtained from unsorted whole blood. The sample was peripheral blood. Receptors were obtained from a man aged 35-49 years with primary liver carcinoma and hepatitis B virus infection.

J is TRBJ2-7 and V is TRBV6-5, with D possibly TRBD1 on 5 matching bases. CDR1 MNHEY and CDR2 SVGAGI come from the germline V gene. Trimming removed 6 bases at V and 3 bases at J, with 18 bases between. The CDR3 runs 15 residues. The CDR3 sequence: CASRQQVTRGYEQYF. CDR3 bases: TGTGCCAGCAGGCAACAGGTAACAAGAGGCTACGAGCAGTACTTC.

This clonotype was seen once. The rearrangement links TRBV5-1 to TRBJ2-1; TRBD1 agrees at 7 bases. CDR3 length: 15 amino acids. The germline CDR1 and CDR2 sequences are SGHRS and YFSETQ. Trimming removed 7 bases from V and 4 bases from J; junction bases left unmatched: 11. CDR3 region: CASETGAIGYNEQFF. The CDR3 DNA follows: TGCGCCAGCGAAACAGGGGCGATCGGGTACAATGAGCAGTTCTTC.

To note about this clonotype: The junction shows a germline mismatch at one end, possibly a read error. The gene calls are TRBV11-1 and TRBJ2-5; a weak D match, TRBD2 (6 bases). In germline, CDR1 is SGHAT, CDR2 FQDESV (reference sequence). There are 16 residues in the CDR3. The CDR3 DNA follows: TGTACCAGCACTGCCCGTCGTGGGAGGAATATAGAGACCCAGTACTTC. Translating it yields CTSTARRGRNIETQYF. The full variable domain, completed using reference TRBV11-1 and TRBJ2-5, is EAEVAQSPRYKITEKSQAVAFWCDPISGHATLYWYRQILGQGPELLVQFQDESVVDDSQLPKDRFSAERLKGVDSTLKIQPAELGDSAMYLCTSTARRGRNIETQYFGPGTRLLVL.

Comments on this clonotype: This may arise from a read error, as a much more abundant clone is one base away. Since the CDR3 does not end with the conserved phenylalanine or tryptophan, this likely comes from a read error. The rearrangement links TRBV12-3 or TRBV12-4 to TRBJ2-1, with TRBD2 as a possible D gene (5 bases). This CDR3 has 14 amino acids. V was trimmed by 5 bases and J by 7 bases, leaving 15 bases between them. The CDR3 bases are TGTGCCAGCAGTCCAGCCCCTGAGGGAAATGAGCAGTTCCTC. Its protein product is CASSPAPEGNEQFL.

This sequence joins TRBV11-1 and TRBJ2-4; 8 bases are a match to TRBD2. Germline CDR1 and CDR2: SGHAT and FQDESV (reference sequence). V lost 11 bases to trimming and J lost 2 bases; unmatched junction nucleotides: 23. The CDR3 loop spans 19 amino acids. The CDR3 loop reads CAASLSQRGISTTKNIQYF. The DNA for the CDR3 is TGTGCCGCCAGCTTGTCCCAGCGGGGGATCTCTACTACCAAAAACATTCAGTACTTC.

The chain uses TRBV7-9 and TRBJ2-7; the D is unclear. In germline, CDR1 is SEHNR, CDR2 FQNEAQ (reference sequence). Trimming left V 5 bases short and J 4 bases short, with 9 bases between. This CDR3 has 12 residues. The CDR3 DNA reads as TGTGCCAGCAGCCGCCAGTCTTACGAGCAGTACTTC. Protein: CASSRQSYEQYF. Full variable domain (missing parts from reference TRBV7-9 and TRBJ2-7): DTGVSQNPRHKITKRGQNVTFRCDPISEHNRLYWYRQTLGQGPEFLTYFQNEAQLEKSRLLSDRFSAERPKGSFSTLEIQRTEQGDSAMYLCASSRQSYEQYFGPGTRLTVT.

This clonotype appeared once. Because it lacks the conserved phenylalanine or tryptophan at the end, this CDR3 is likely a read error. The chain combines TRBV6-1 with TRBJ2-7; 8 positions agree with TRBD1. The V gene's germline CDR1 is MNHNS and CDR2 SASEGT. Trimming cost V 7 bases and J 0 bases; bases outside gene matches: 14. This CDR3 has 17 residues. Here the CDR3 reads CASTRSQGAGSSYEQYL. The CDR3 DNA sequence: TGTGCCAGCACCCGCTCTCAGGGGGCAGGGAGCTCCTACGAGCAGTACTTA.

As concerns this clonotype: It is likely a read error, because the conserved phenylalanine at the end of the CDR3 is missing. The J gene is TRBJ2-3, the V gene TRBV6-1; weak D call: TRBD1 (6 bases). CDR3 length equals 16 residues. Germline lookup yields CDR1 MNHNS and CDR2 SASEGT. V gave up 1 base and J gave up 11 bases, with 22 bases separating them. CDR3 sequence: CASSEGPGTFGLMQYY. For the CDR3, the DNA is TGTGCCAGCAGTGAAGGTCCCGGGACATTTGGGCTAATGCAGTATTAT.

The rearrangement links TRBV9 to TRBJ2-1, with TRBD2 as a possible D gene (5 bases). The CDR3 is 15 amino acids. V gave up 3 bases and J gave up 6 bases, with 16 bases separating them. The germline gives CDR1 SGDLS, CDR2 YYNGEE. CDR3 sequence (DNA): TGTGCCAGCAGCGCCGATTGGAGGTCGCCCAATGAGCAGTTCTTC. It translates to CASSADWRSPNEQFF.

The chain joins TRBV11-2 to TRBJ2-3; no definite D call. The CDR3 sequence is 13 residues long. V shed 5 bases and J shed 15 bases, with 21 bases lying between them. CDR1 and CDR2 (germline): SGHAT, FQNNGV. The CDR3 region is CASSVSSVRWIYF. The DNA for the CDR3 is TGTGCCAGCAGCGTGAGCAGTGTTAGGTGGATATATTTT. Filled out from reference TRBV11-2 and TRBJ2-3, the complete variable domain reads EAGVAQSPRYKIIEKRQSVAFWCNPISGHATLYWYQQILGQGPKLLIQFQNNGVVDDSQLPKDRFSAERLKGVDSTLKIQPAKLEDSAVYLCASSVSSVRWIYFGPGTRLTVL.

This clonotype has ten or more counts. This chain uses TRBV28 with TRBJ2-2; 9 bases align to TRBD2. Germline V gives CDR1 MDHEN, CDR2 SYDVKM. The V gene end was trimmed by 3 bases and the J gene end by 3 bases; junction bases not matched to a gene: 8. The CDR3 length is 17 residues. CDR3 sequence: CASSFGRRGGDTGELFF. Written as DNA, the CDR3 is TGTGCCAGCAGTTTCGGACGGCGCGGGGGGGACACCGGGGAGCTGTTTTTT.

For this clonotype: Likely a read error: the CDR3 ends without its conserved phenylalanine or tryptophan. This rearrangement joins TRBV11-2 to TRBJ2-5; D is perhaps TRBD1 or TRBD2 (5 bases each). Trimming took off 7 bases at V and 1 base at J, with 16 bases between the two ends. This CDR3 spans 15 amino acids. Germline loops: CDR1 SGHAT, CDR2 FQNNGV. For the CDR3, the DNA is TGTGCCAGCACCAGTATCCGAGGGGCCCAAGAGACCCAGTACCTC. Its protein is CASTSIRGAQETQYL.

The chain recombines TRBV5-1 with TRBJ2-6; D remains ambiguous. Per germline, CDR1 SGHRS and CDR2 YFSETQ. There are 16 residues in the CDR3. V lost 4 bases to trimming and J lost 0 bases, with 11 bases between them. The CDR3 region is CASSVGYLSGANVLTF. The CDR3 nucleotides read TGCGCCAGCAGCGTTGGATACCTCTCTGGGGCCAACGTCCTGACTTTC.

Worth noting for this clonotype: One end of the junction varies from germline; a read error may be responsible. J is TRBJ1-5 and V is TRBV12-3 or TRBV12-4; D call uncertain. The CDR3 is 14 residues long. The CDR3 coding sequence is TGTGCCATCAGTTTGCGGGCACTCAATCAGCCACAGCATTTT. Protein: CAISLRALNQPQHF.